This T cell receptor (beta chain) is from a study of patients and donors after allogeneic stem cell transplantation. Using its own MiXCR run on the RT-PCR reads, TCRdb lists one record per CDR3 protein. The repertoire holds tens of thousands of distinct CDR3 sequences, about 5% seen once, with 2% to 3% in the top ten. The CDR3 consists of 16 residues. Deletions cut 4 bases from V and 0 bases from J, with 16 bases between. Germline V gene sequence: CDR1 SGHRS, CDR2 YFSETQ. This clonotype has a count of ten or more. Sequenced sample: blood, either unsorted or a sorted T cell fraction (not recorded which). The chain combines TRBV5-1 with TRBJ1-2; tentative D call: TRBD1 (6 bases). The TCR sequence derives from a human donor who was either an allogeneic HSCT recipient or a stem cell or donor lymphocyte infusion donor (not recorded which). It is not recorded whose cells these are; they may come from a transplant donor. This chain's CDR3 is CASSLTGTQTNYGYTF. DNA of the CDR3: TGCGCCAGCAGCCTCACCGGGACACAGACTAACTATGGCTACACCTTC.